The 30 T cell receptor beta chains below were found in one sample sequenced in a study of shared clonotypes between healthy human individuals. Here immunoSEQ multiplex PCR was the method, and the copy in TCRdb shows in-frame clones only, minus some. The table records around 1.1 million clones, 70% to 80% of them present only once. The sequenced sample was memory CD4+ T cells from PBMCs. Subset described: CD45RA-negative fraction. The receptors here all came from a man aged 18 to 29 in good health. Some clones in this sample may be carry-over from other donors' samples.

The gene calls are TRBV6-1 and TRBJ2-7; D possibly corresponds to TRBD2 (5 bases). CDR3 length: 15 amino acids. Germline V gene lookup returns CDR1 MNHNS and CDR2 SASEGT. Trimming removed 6 bases from V and 5 bases from J, with 20 bases in between. The CDR3 sequence is CASRGRTFLGHEQYF. The CDR3 DNA follows: TGTGCCAGCAGGGGCCGGACTTTTCTCGGGCACGAGCAGTACTTC.

The genes are TRBV30 and TRBJ2-5; 7 positions match TRBD1. The DNA end lines up better with TRBJ2-7; the J call may be wrong. Germline V gene lookup returns CDR1 GTSNPN and CDR2 SVGIG (reference sequence). This CDR3 comprises 14 residues. CDR3 nucleotide sequence: TGTGCCTGGACCTTAGGGGACAGCGCCGACGAGCAGTACTTC. Residues: CAWTLGDSADEQYF.

The J gene is TRBJ2-5, the V gene TRBV5-1; D is ambiguous. The CDR3 loop spans 15 amino acids. Germline values: CDR1 SGHRS, CDR2 YFSETQ. The V end lost 0 bases, the J end lost 7 bases, and 16 bases lay between the germline ends. CDR3 sequence reads: CASSLDARGRGTQYF. The CDR3 DNA sequence: TGCGCCAGCAGCTTGGACGCCCGAGGACGAGGGACCCAGTACTTC.

The chain links TRBV5-1 to TRBJ2-3; D unclear. Germline V gene lookup returns CDR1 SGHRS and CDR2 YFSETQ. V dropped 3 bases and J dropped 4 bases, with 12 bases sitting between them. This CDR3 is built from 14 residues. The CDR3 DNA sequence: TGCGCCAGCAGCTCCTCCAAGGGTGCAGATACGCAGTATTTT. It translates to CASSSSKGADTQYF.

V and J are TRBV2 and TRBJ2-6; 10 bases are shared with TRBD2. J was trimmed by 2 bases and V by 8 bases; bases with no gene match: 6. CDR1 and CDR2 (germline): SNHLY, FYNNEI. The length of the CDR3 is 16 residues. CDR3 region: CASSLAGVAGANVLTF. CDR3 coding DNA: TGTGCCAGCTCTCTAGCGGGAGTAGCTGGGGCCAACGTCCTGACTTTC. Full variable domain (outside the CDR3, taken from reference TRBV2 and TRBJ2-6): EPEVTQTPSHQVTQMGQEVILRCVPISNHLYFYWYRQILGQKVEFLVSFYNNEISEKSEIFDDQFSVERPDGSNFTLKIRSTKLEDSAMYFCASSLAGVAGANVLTFGAGSRLTVL.

V usage is TRBV2 and J usage is TRBJ2-1; 8 bases are shared with TRBD2. The CDR3 is 16 amino acids. CDR1 SNHLY and CDR2 FYNNEI come from the germline V gene. V shed 4 bases, J shed 7 bases, and the junction held 12 bases outside the gene matches. CDR3 sequence reads: CASSALTAGVGNEQFF. CDR3 DNA: TGTGCCAGCAGTGCCTTGACAGCGGGAGTAGGTAATGAGCAGTTCTTC.

This clone was counted a few times. The genes are TRBV29-1 and TRBJ2-1; the match to TRBD2 covers 7 bases. This CDR3 has 14 amino acids. Germline lookup yields CDR1 SQVTM and CDR2 ANQGSEA. V shed 2 bases, J shed 8 bases, and the junction held 9 bases outside the gene matches. The CDR3 coding sequence is TGCAGCGTTGAACGGTCGGGGGGAATCGATGAGCAGTTCTTC. It yields the protein CSVERSGGIDEQFF.

CDR3 loop: CASSFPRREGGGEKLFF. In DNA, the CDR3 is TGTGCCAGCAGTTTCCCACGGAGGGAAGGGGGTGGAGAAAAACTGTTTTTT. The rearrangement links TRBV28 to TRBJ1-4, with D possibly matching TRBD1 (6 bases). Germline values: CDR1 MDHEN, CDR2 SYDVKM. This CDR3 has 17 residues. Trimming removed 3 bases at V and 8 bases at J, with 22 bases between.

The chain carries TRBV27 and TRBJ1-1; D call uncertain. The V gene's germline CDR1 is MNHEY and CDR2 SMNVEV (reference sequence). The V end lost 6 bases, the J end lost 1 base, and 18 bases lay between the germline ends. The CDR3 covers 16 residues. The CDR3 DNA sequence: TGTGCCAGCAGCCCTGGGCCCGGGAGAGCGAACACTGAAGCTTTCTTT. Amino acid sequence: CASSPGPGRANTEAFF.

The V and J genes are TRBV2 and TRBJ2-1; 11 nucleotides agree with TRBD2. The germline CDR1 and CDR2 sequences are SNHLY and FYNNEI. The trim removed 8 bases at V and 7 bases at J, leaving 10 bases unmatched. The length of the CDR3 is 15 residues. The DNA for the CDR3 is TGTGCCAGCGGGGGGACTAGCGGTTTTCAGAATGAGCAGTTCTTC. Protein: CASGGTSGFQNEQFF.

As concerns this clone: The sample holds other DNA sequences that translate to the same CDR3. The V call is TRBV2, the J call TRBJ1-4; D uncertain. Trimming cost V 1 base and J 7 bases, with 13 bases left between them. This CDR3 is built from 15 residues. Germline V gene lookup returns CDR1 SNHLY and CDR2 FYNNEI. This chain's CDR3 is CASSEVGVMGEKLFF. CDR3 bases: TGTGCCAGCAGTGAAGTTGGGGTAATGGGTGAAAAACTGTTTTTT.

V is TRBV5-1 and J is TRBJ1-1; TRBD1 might be the D (6 bases). The CDR3 spans 17 residues. V was trimmed by 3 bases and J by 0 bases, leaving 18 bases between them. Per the germline V gene, CDR1 is SGHRS and CDR2 is YFSETQ. This CDR3 reads CASSWGMGADLNTEAFF. The CDR3, as DNA: TGCGCCAGCAGCTGGGGGATGGGGGCAGACTTGAACACTGAAGCTTTCTTT.

The chain carries TRBV9 and TRBJ1-2, with 7 bases aligning to TRBD1. Germline V gives CDR1 SGDLS, CDR2 YYNGEE. The CDR3 is 17 residues long. The ends lost 3 bases at V and 7 bases at J; junction bases unmatched: 18. DNA of the CDR3: TGTGCCAGCAGCGCCAGCACCACACAGGGGAGGGGTGTTGGCTACACCTTC. It specifies CASSASTTQGRGVGYTF. The whole variable domain, remainder taken from reference TRBV9 and TRBJ1-2, is DSGVTQTPKHLITATGQRVTLRCSPRSGDLSVYWYQQSLDQGLQFLIQYYNGEERAKGNILERFSAQQFPDLHSELNLSSLELGDSALYFCASSASTTQGRGVGYTFGSGTRLTVV.

The V call is TRBV6-1, the J call TRBJ1-2; unclear D gene. Trimming cost V 8 bases and J 4 bases, with 14 bases left between them. The germline gives CDR1 MNHNS, CDR2 SASEGT. This CDR3 comprises 13 residues. The CDR3 sequence: CASGVGRSYGYTF. The CDR3 DNA reads TGTGCCAGCGGAGTGGGCAGGAGCTATGGCTACACCTTC.

The CDR3 sequence is CASSRGRGEQFF. The CDR3 DNA reads as TGTGCCAGCAGCAGAGGGAGAGGTGAGCAGTTCTTC. The gene calls are TRBV7-9 and TRBJ2-1, with D perhaps matching TRBD2 (5 bases). In germline, CDR1 is SEHNR, CDR2 FQNEAQ (reference sequence). This CDR3 has 12 amino acids. With 5 bases removed from V and 9 bases from J, the gap between germline ends came to 11 bases.

This rearrangement joins TRBV2 to TRBJ1-1, with no clear D. The CDR3 sequence is 14 residues long. Trimming removed 1 base from V and 1 base from J, with 7 bases in between. CDR1 and CDR2 from the germline V gene are SNHLY and FYNNEI. CDR3 in DNA: TGTGCCAGCAGTGAAGTACGACCGAACACTGAAGCTTTCTTT. Amino acids: CASSEVRPNTEAFF.

The J gene is TRBJ2-2, the V gene TRBV5-1, with D possibly TRBD1 on 6 matching bases. The CDR3 runs to 14 residues. Trimming took off 4 bases at V and 6 bases at J, with 13 bases between the two ends. Germline V CDR1 and CDR2: SGHRS, YFSETQ. The CDR3 DNA reads TGCGCCAGCAGCCCGGGACAAGTTCCCGGGGAGCTGTTTTTT. It yields the protein CASSPGQVPGELFF. Supplemented by reference TRBV5-1 and TRBJ2-2, the full variable domain reads KAGVTQTPRYLIKTRGQQVTLSCSPISGHRSVSWYQQTPGQGLQFLFEYFSETQRNKGNFPGRFSGRQFSNSRSEMNVSTLELGDSALYLCASSPGQVPGELFFGEGSRLTVL.

V and J are TRBV19 and TRBJ1-1; 8 nucleotides align to TRBD1. Germline-derived CDR1 and CDR2 are LNHDA and SQIVND (reference sequence). With V trimmed by 3 bases and J by 6 bases, 3 bases remained unmatched. The CDR3 is 13 residues long. In DNA form, the CDR3 reads TGTGCCAGTAGTATCGAGACAGGGGCTGAAGCTTTCTTT. It yields the protein CASSIETGAEAFF.

This chain connects TRBV10-3 to TRBJ2-4; 7 bases fit TRBD1. CDR1 ENHRY and CDR2 SYGVKD come from the germline V gene. This CDR3 region has 15 residues. J gave up 3 bases and V 3 bases, and 5 bases lay outside the gene matches. CDR3 bases: TGTGCCATCAGTGACCCAGGGGGTTACAAAAACATTCAGTACTTC. Translating it yields CAISDPGGYKNIQYF.

This clone has only a few counts. The chain has TRBV7-3 and TRBJ1-1; 9 bases align to TRBD1. V dropped 1 base and J dropped 9; count of bases not matched to a gene: 6. There are 14 residues in the CDR3. Germline CDR1 is SGHTA and CDR2 is FQGTGA. The CDR3 bases are TGTGCCAGCAGCTTAAGGAGGGGACAGGGAAAAGCTTTCTTT. It specifies CASSLRRGQGKAFF. The complete variable domain, with remaining parts taken from reference TRBV7-3 and TRBJ1-1, reads GAGVSQTPSNKVTEKGKYVELRCDPISGHTALYWYRQSLGQGPEFLIYFQGTGAADDSGLPNDRFFAVRPEGSVSTLKIQRTERGDSAVYLCASSLRRGQGKAFFGQGTRLTVV.

This clone was seen at least ten times. Compared with germline, one end of the junction differs, possibly owing to a read error. The chain carries TRBV2 and TRBJ2-5; D tentatively reads TRBD1 or TRBD2 (5 bases each). Germline CDR1 and CDR2: SNHLY and FYNNEI. The CDR3 consists of 11 residues. The CDR3 loop reads CASSAERGVDF. The CDR3 nucleotides are TGTGCCAGCAGTGCGGAAAGAGGGGTGGACTTC.

This clone was seen only once. This is likely an artifact of a read error, given a far larger clone one base away. The same CDR3 arises from other DNA sequences in this sample as well. This chain uses TRBV4-2 with TRBJ2-7, with D possibly called TRBD1 or TRBD2 (5 bases each). Germline V gene data show CDR1 as LGHNA and CDR2 as YNFKEQ. CDR3 length equals 16 residues. The CDR3 here is CASSQDEGQGVDEQYF. As DNA, the CDR3 is TGTGCCAGTAGCCAAGACGAGGGGCAGGGCGTCGACGAGCAGTACTTC.

This clone has more than one count but fewer than ten. V and J are TRBV21-1 and TRBJ2-1. TRBV21-1 represents a pseudogene. CDR3 length: 16 residues. CDR3 coding DNA: TGTGCCAGCAGCAAAGATAGGCGGACTCCAGGGATTTTGCAGTTCTTC. Encoded protein: CASSKDRRTPGILQFF.

This clone appeared once. The chain employs TRBV30 and TRBJ1-4; TRBD1 might be the D (6 bases). V dropped 1 base and J dropped 3 bases, with 12 bases sitting between them. The length of the CDR3 is 15 residues. From germline, CDR1 is GTSNPN and CDR2 SVGIG (reference sequence). The CDR3 reads CAWSGQDLPNEKLFF. The CDR3 nucleotides are TGTGCCTGGAGTGGACAGGATCTCCCTAATGAAAAACTGTTTTTT.

The rearrangement joins TRBV21-1 to TRBJ2-7; no check of the table's D call, TRBD1, against the DNA was made. TRBV21-1 is termed a pseudogene. The CDR3 sequence is 10 residues long. CDR3 sequence reads: CASSGPEQYF. The CDR3 region has the DNA TGTGCCAGCAGCGGGCCCGAGCAGTACTTC.

This clone was observed a single time. The same CDR3 can be traced to other DNA sequences in this sample. This chain joins TRBV28 and TRBJ1-4; D is ambiguous. Germline CDR1 and CDR2: MDHEN and SYDVKM. Trimming pared 6 bases from V and 8 bases from J, leaving 10 bases between. The CDR3 is 12 residues long. CDR3 coding DNA: TGTGCCAGCAGCCTCTCTGGCGAAAAACTGTTTTTT. Amino acid sequence: CASSLSGEKLFF.

The chain combines TRBV5-4 with TRBJ1-1; a weak D match, TRBD1 (6 bases). Germline loops: CDR1 SGHNT, CDR2 YYREEE (reference sequence). Trimming removed 0 bases at V and 4 bases at J, with 10 bases between. The length of the CDR3 is 14 residues. CDR3 protein: CASSLGGAGTEAFF. The CDR3 DNA is TGTGCCAGCAGCTTGGGGGGGGCTGGCACTGAAGCTTTCTTT.

This clone was found a few times. The chain couples TRBV30 to TRBJ2-3; no firm D call. Germline V gene data show CDR1 as GTSNPN and CDR2 as SVGIG (reference sequence). Trimming took off 0 bases at V and 5 bases at J, with 12 bases between the two ends. The CDR3 has 14 amino acids. In DNA, the CDR3 is TGTGCCTGGAGTGTACTTGGTTACGGAGATACGCAGTATTTT. The encoded protein is CAWSVLGYGDTQYF.

This rearrangement joins TRBV28 to TRBJ2-3; D is ambiguous. Deletions cut 3 bases from V and 5 bases from J, with 9 bases between. From germline, CDR1 is MDHEN and CDR2 SYDVKM. The CDR3 runs to 13 residues. The CDR3 here is CASSLPHLDTQYF. CDR3 DNA: TGTGCCAGCAGTTTGCCCCATCTAGATACGCAGTATTTT.

V is TRBV12-5 and J is TRBJ2-2; either TRBD1 or TRBD2 may fit D (5 bases each). The CDR3 totals 15 residues. Germline lookup yields CDR1 LGHNT and CDR2 FRNRAP. The germline V and J ends were trimmed by 0 bases and 7 bases, with 12 bases remaining between them. CDR3 region: CASGLVLGGDGELFF. As DNA, the CDR3 is TGTGCTAGTGGTTTGGTACTTGGGGGAGACGGGGAGCTGTTTTTT.